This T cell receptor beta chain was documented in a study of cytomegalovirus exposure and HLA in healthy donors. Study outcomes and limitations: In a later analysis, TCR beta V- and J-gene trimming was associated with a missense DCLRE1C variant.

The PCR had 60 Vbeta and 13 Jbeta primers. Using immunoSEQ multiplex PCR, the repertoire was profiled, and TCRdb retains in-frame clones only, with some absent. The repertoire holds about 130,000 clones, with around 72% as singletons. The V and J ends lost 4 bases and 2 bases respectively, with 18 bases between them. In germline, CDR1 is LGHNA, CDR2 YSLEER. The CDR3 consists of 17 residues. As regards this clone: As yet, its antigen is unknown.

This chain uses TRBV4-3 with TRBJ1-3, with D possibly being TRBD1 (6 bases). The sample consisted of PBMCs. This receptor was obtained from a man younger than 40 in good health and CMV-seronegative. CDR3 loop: CASSPKGSGATGNTIYF. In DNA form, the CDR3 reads TGCGCCAGCAGCCCAAAGGGGTCAGGGGCGACTGGAAACACCATATATTTT.